This T cell receptor beta chain is drawn from a study of cytomegalovirus exposure and HLA in healthy donors. As for the study in general: From HLA-typed donors, an early data release held some 91 million unique TCRs.

As regards this clone: Its antigen remains unidentified.

The PCR ran on 60 Vbeta and 13 Jbeta primers. Assay: immunoSEQ multiplex PCR; the TCRdb copy retains only in-frame clones and omits some. The sample yields 75,000 to 90,000 clones, around 73% seen once. General observations from the study: As a later analysis showed, a missense DCLRE1C variant was linked to trimming of TCR beta V- and J-genes.

The receptor's source is a man aged 45-65 years in good health and CMV-seronegative. The specimen was PBMCs.

For the CDR3, the DNA is TGTGCCAGCAGTTTAAAACAGAACACTGAAGCTTTCTTT. Translation gives CASSLKQNTEAFF. The chain employs TRBV27 and TRBJ1-1, with D unclear. V was shortened by 2 bases and J by 1 base, with 5 bases between the two germline ends. The CDR3 is 13 amino acids. Germline loops: CDR1 MNHEY, CDR2 SMNVEV (reference sequence).